The clone carrying this TCR beta chain was found a few times. The antigen is unknown. TCRdb's copy holds only in-frame clones and misses some; the assay was immunoSEQ multiplex PCR. The table has 120,000 to 150,000 clones, about 86% seen once; the top ten hold about 5.4%. V shed 6 bases and J 2 bases; nucleotides not matched to a gene: 15. Germline lookup yields CDR1 SGHAT and CDR2 FQNNGV. The CDR3 runs 18 residues. This record belongs to a study of T cell responses to AZD1222 COVID-19 vaccine. Overall study findings and caveats: All repertoire sampling was performed exclusively after the peak T cell response. Spike-specific TCR breadth rose after two AZD1222 doses, and depth rose as well. Clonal diversity was possibly underestimated; the donors were predominantly white British and more often female.

This receptor was obtained from an adult who received the AZD1222 COVID-19 vaccine. The sample was peripheral blood, taken 28 days after the second AZD1222 dose. The V call is TRBV11-2, the J call TRBJ2-3; 9 bases match TRBD1. In DNA form, the CDR3 reads TGTGCCAGCAGTTCACCGGGACAGGGCGTTGATCTCACAGATACGCAGTATTTT. It specifies CASSSPGQGVDLTDTQYF.